The rows below give T cell receptor beta chains drawn from one sample of a study of blood T cell repertoires in COVID-19. The repertoire was sequenced with immunoSEQ multiplex PCR; TCRdb's copy has only in-frame clones and lacks some. The sample carries about 210,000 clones, approximately 80% recorded once. Sequenced material: PBMCs or T cells enriched from blood (not recorded which). These receptors all stem from a man aged 30-40 years with acute COVID-19. Both conserved end residues are part of each CDR3. D genes are given only for firm matches. The size of a clone is reported for some rows only, either as once, few or many, or as a class for expanded clones.

D,size,V,J,CDR3,DNA
TRBD2,-,TRBV24-1,TRBJ2-3,CATSDPSGVGDTQYF,TGTGCCACCAGTGATCCTAGCGGGGTCGGAGATACGCAGTATTTT
-,few,TRBV6-5,TRBJ2-7,CASRQVAYEQYF,TGTGCCAGCAGGCAAGTAGCCTACGAGCAGTACTTC
TRBD2,-,TRBV19,TRBJ2-2,CASSIVAGGSGELFF,TGTGCCAGTAGTATTGTAGCGGGGGGTTCCGGGGAGCTGTTTTTT
-,-,TRBV18,TRBJ2-6,CASSLLETPSGANVLTF,TGTGCCAGCTCACTACTAGAGACCCCCTCTGGGGCCAACGTCCTGACTTTC
-,-,TRBV6-2/TRBV6-3,TRBJ1-2,CASSLYYGYTF,TGTGCCAGCAGTCTTTACTATGGCTACACCTTC
-,few,TRBV2,TRBJ1-4,CASCGGVCEKLFF,TGTGCCAGCTGCGGGGGAGTTTGCGAAAAACTGTTTTTT
-,-,TRBV28,TRBJ1-1,CASSFNWGGRGTEAFF,TGTGCCAGCAGTTTTAATTGGGGGGGGCGAGGGACTGAAGCTTTCTTT
TRBD1,-,TRBV28,TRBJ1-6,CASSSPFRGLKNSPLHF,TGTGCCAGCAGTTCCCCATTCAGGGGGCTTAAAAATTCACCCCTCCACTTT
TRBD1,-,TRBV5-1,TRBJ2-7,CASSFGGTGAYEQYF,TGCGCCAGCAGCTTTGGCGGGACAGGGGCCTACGAGCAGTACTTC
-,-,TRBV5-1,TRBJ1-1,CASRSGPGGSEAFF,TGCGCCAGCAGGTCCGGGCCGGGGGGCTCTGAAGCTTTCTTT
-,-,TRBV5-3,TRBJ1-5,CARSWGRGQPQHF,TGTGCCAGAAGCTGGGGTAGGGGTCAGCCCCAGCATTTT
-,-,TRBV19,TRBJ2-3,CASSPPGPVDTQYF,TGTGCCAGTAGTCCCCCCGGTCCCGTGGATACGCAGTATTTT
-,-,TRBV18,TRBJ1-2,CASSPLYRDGYTF,TGTGCCAGCTCACCCCTATACAGGGACGGCTACACCTTC
-,-,TRBV19,TRBJ1-2,CASSIIGGLYTF,TGTGCCAGTAGTATTATCGGGGGGCTCTATACCTTC
-,-,TRBV29-1,TRBJ1-4,CSVAGAPNEKLFF,TGCAGCGTCGCAGGGGCACCTAATGAAAAACTGTTTTTT
-,-,TRBV20-1,TRBJ2-5,CSASRGSQETQYF,TGCAGTGCTAGTAGAGGATCACAAGAGACCCAGTACTTC
-,few,TRBV5-1,TRBJ2-2,CASSLGAGWNTGELFF,TGCGCCAGCAGCTTGGGAGCAGGGTGGAACACCGGGGAGCTGTTTTTT
-,-,TRBV7-9,TRBJ1-6,CASSLLEGVSPLHF,TGTGCCAGCAGCTTATTGGAGGGAGTATCACCCCTCCACTTT
-,few,TRBV10-2,TRBJ1-1,CASEAGNTEAFF,TGCGCCAGCGAAGCAGGGAATACTGAAGCTTTCTTT
-,-,TRBV7-9,TRBJ2-5,CASSLAAGIETQYF,TGTGCCAGCAGCTTAGCCGCAGGGATAGAGACCCAGTACTTC
-,-,TRBV30,TRBJ2-2,CAWNTGSPGGELFF,TGTGCCTGGAACACAGGGAGTCCGGGCGGGGAGCTGTTTTTT
-,few,TRBV10-3,TRBJ2-7,CAISEDSYEQYF,TGTGCCATCAGTGAAGACAGCTACGAGCAGTACTTC
-,-,TRBV6-5,TRBJ1-5,CASKVDGSSQPQHF,TGTGCCAGCAAAGTAGACGGGAGTTCTCAGCCCCAGCATTTT
TRBD2,-,TRBV7-6,TRBJ2-7,CASSLVPGGASGSPSYEQYF,TGTGCCAGCAGCTTAGTACCGGGAGGCGCTAGCGGGTCACCCTCCTACGAGCAGTACTTC
-,-,TRBV5-1,TRBJ1-6,CASRTDYNSPLHF,TGCGCCAGCAGGACAGACTATAATTCACCCCTCCACTTT
TRBD2,-,TRBV2,TRBJ2-5,CASSEVGLAGGKETQYF,TGTGCCAGCAGTGAAGTCGGACTAGCGGGGGGGAAGGAGACCCAGTACTTC
-,-,TRBV5-4,TRBJ2-2,CASSLVGGGPPTGELFF,TGTGCCAGCAGCTTGGTTGGGGGGGGGCCTCCCACCGGGGAGCTGTTTTTT
-,-,TRBV7-6,TRBJ2-5,CASSLMGGETQYF,TGTGCCAGCAGCTTAATGGGCGGGGAGACCCAGTACTTC
-,-,TRBV11-1,TRBJ1-2,CASSAAGDGYGYTF,TGTGCCAGCAGCGCCGCGGGTGATGGCTATGGCTACACCTTC
TRBD1,-,TRBV5-1,TRBJ2-3,CASSLGQGDVDTQYF,TGCGCCAGCAGCTTGGGCCAGGGGGATGTAGATACGCAGTATTTT
-,-,TRBV5-4,TRBJ1-2,CASSSRGGMGNYGYTF,TGTGCCAGCAGCTCCCGCGGGGGCATGGGTAACTATGGCTACACCTTC
-,-,TRBV4-1,TRBJ1-5,CASSPQTGFGQPQHF,TGCGCCAGCAGCCCCCAAACAGGGTTTGGTCAGCCCCAGCATTTT
-,once,TRBV6-6,TRBJ2-7,CASSPGLGQYF,TGTGCCAGCAGTCCGGGACTCGGGCAGTACTTC
-,-,TRBV4-2,TRBJ2-7,CASSQGSGYEQYF,TGTGCCAGCAGCCAAGGATCAGGCTACGAGCAGTACTTC
-,-,TRBV7-2,TRBJ2-7,CASRGGPYEQYF,TGTGCCAGCAGGGGGGGGCCCTACGAGCAGTACTTC
-,-,TRBV14,TRBJ1-6,CASSGEGPLYNSPLHF,TGTGCCAGCAGTGGGGAGGGGCCCCTCTATAATTCACCCCTCCACTTT
TRBD2,-,TRBV14,TRBJ2-3,CASSLRTSASTDTQYF,TGTGCCAGCAGCTTGAGGACTAGCGCCAGCACAGATACGCAGTATTTT
TRBD1,-,TRBV2,TRBJ1-6,CASTQGQGRGNSPLHF,TGTGCCAGCACCCAAGGACAGGGTAGAGGTAATTCACCCCTCCACTTT
-,-,TRBV9,TRBJ1-3,CASSVMTDGTGNTIYF,TGTGCCAGCAGCGTGATGACAGACGGTACTGGAAACACCATATATTTT
-,-,TRBV28,TRBJ1-6,CASRGQGPYNSPLHF,TGTGCCAGCAGGGGGCAGGGCCCCTATAATTCACCCCTCCACTTT
-,-,TRBV9,TRBJ2-5,CASSTSGGPGTQYF,TGTGCCAGCAGCACATCAGGGGGGCCAGGGACCCAGTACTTC
-,-,TRBV5-1,TRBJ2-5,CASSSKLGVETQYF,TGCGCCAGCAGCTCTAAGTTAGGGGTCGAGACCCAGTACTTC
TRBD2,many,TRBV7-9,TRBJ2-1,CASSLMGLAGANEQFF,TGTGCCAGCAGCCTAATGGGACTAGCGGGGGCCAATGAGCAGTTCTTC
-,few,TRBV2,TRBJ1-6,CASSLLRPGRPGGSVYNSPLHF,TGTGCCAGCAGCCTTTTGCGGCCTGGACGACCCGGAGGTTCCGTTTATAATTCACCCCTCCACTTT